This T cell receptor beta chain emerged from a study of T-cell reconstitution after alpha-beta-depleted transplantation in children. This clonotype was seen a few times. Its matching antigen is unknown. Study-level points and caveats: Among T cells one year after transplant, newly produced cells accounted for most counts and diversity. Expanded clones from the graft, numbering several hundred, reportedly supplied alpha-beta T cells about two months after transplant.

Unique molecular identifiers were incorporated during preparation of the TCRbeta library. TCRdb re-analysed the PCR reads in MiXCR, keeping a single row per CDR3 protein. The sample yields 500,000 to 750,000 distinct CDR3 sequences, approximately 30% seen once. Germline CDR1 and CDR2: KGHDR and SFDVKD. The ends were cut back, 3 bases at V and 1 base at J, with 8 bases in the middle. The length of the CDR3 is 15 residues. The sample consisted of PBMCs, taken before TCRalphabeta/CD19-depleted stem cell transplant. This clonotype originated in a boy under two years old with Wiskott-Aldrich syndrome, due to receive a stem cell transplant. The gene calls are TRBV24-1 and TRBJ2-2; D gene uncertain. The CDR3 DNA reads TGTGCCACCAGTGATGAGCGCCTGAACACCGGGGAGCTGTTTTTT. Encoded protein: CATSDERLNTGELFF.